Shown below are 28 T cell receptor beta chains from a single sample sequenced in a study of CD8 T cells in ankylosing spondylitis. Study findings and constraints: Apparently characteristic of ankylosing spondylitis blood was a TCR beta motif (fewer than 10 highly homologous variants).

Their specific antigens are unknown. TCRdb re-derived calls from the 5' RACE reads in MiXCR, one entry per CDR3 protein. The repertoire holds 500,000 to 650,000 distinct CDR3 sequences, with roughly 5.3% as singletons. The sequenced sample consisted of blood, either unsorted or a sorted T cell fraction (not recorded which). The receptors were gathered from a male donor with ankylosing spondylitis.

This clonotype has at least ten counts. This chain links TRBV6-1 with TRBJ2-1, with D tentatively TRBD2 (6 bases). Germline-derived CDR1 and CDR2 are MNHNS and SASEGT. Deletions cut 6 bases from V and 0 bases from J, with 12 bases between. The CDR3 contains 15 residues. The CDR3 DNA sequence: TGTGCCAGCAGCACTAGCTGGAGCTCCTACAATGAGCAGTTCTTC. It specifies CASSTSWSSYNEQFF.

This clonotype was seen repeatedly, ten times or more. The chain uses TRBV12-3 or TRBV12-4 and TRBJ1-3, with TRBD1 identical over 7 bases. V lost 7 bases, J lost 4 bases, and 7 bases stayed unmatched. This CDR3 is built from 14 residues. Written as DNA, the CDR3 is TGTGCCAGCATTCTAACAGGGGAAGGAAACACCATATATTTT. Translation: CASILTGEGNTIYF.

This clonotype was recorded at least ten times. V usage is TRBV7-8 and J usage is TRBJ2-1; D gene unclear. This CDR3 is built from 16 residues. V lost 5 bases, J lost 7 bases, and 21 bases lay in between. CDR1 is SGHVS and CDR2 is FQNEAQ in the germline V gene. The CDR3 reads CASSPNTFGLINEQFF. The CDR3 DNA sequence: TGTGCCAGCAGCCCCAATACATTCGGCTTGATTAATGAGCAGTTCTTC.

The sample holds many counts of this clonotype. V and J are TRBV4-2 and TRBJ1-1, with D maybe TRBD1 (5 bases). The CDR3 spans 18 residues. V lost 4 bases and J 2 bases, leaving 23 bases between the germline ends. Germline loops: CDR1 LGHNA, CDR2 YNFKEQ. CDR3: CASSRSGSSRDFNTEAFF. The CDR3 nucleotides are TGTGCCAGCAGCCGAAGTGGCTCTTCACGGGACTTTAACACTGAAGCTTTCTTT.

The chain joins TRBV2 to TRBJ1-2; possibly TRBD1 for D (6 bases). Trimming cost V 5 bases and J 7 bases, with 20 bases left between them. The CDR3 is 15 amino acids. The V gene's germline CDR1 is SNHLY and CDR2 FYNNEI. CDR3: CASSRTALGAGGYTF. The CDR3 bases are TGTGCCAGCAGTCGGACAGCGCTAGGGGCTGGTGGCTACACCTTC.

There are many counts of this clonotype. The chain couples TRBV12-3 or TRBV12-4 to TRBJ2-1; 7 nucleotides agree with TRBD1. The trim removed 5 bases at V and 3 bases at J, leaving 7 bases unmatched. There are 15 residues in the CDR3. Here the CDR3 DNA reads TGTGCCAGCAGTCCGCTGACAGGGAACTACAATGAGCAGTTCTTC. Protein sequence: CASSPLTGNYNEQFF.

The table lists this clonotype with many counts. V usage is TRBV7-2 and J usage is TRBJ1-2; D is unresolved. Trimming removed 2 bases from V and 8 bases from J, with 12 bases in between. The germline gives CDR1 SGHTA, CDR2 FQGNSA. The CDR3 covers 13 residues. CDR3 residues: CASSLIEMGGYTF. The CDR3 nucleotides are TGTGCCAGCAGCTTAATTGAAATGGGCGGCTACACCTTC.

CDR3 DNA: TGTGCCAGCAGCGTATTCCGGACACCGGACGGCGGGGAGCTGTTTTTT. Amino acid sequence: CASSVFRTPDGGELFF. The gene calls are TRBV9 and TRBJ2-2; maybe TRBD1 (5 bases). Germline CDR1 is SGDLS and CDR2 is YYNGEE. The CDR3 is 16 residues long. The ends were cut back, 1 base at V and 7 bases at J, with 17 bases in the middle.

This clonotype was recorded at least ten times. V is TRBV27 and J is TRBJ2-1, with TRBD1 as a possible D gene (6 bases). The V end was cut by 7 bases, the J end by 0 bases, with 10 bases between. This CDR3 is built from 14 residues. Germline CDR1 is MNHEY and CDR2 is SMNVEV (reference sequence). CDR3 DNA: TGTGCCAGCAAGACGGGACACTCCTACAATGAGCAGTTCTTC. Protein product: CASKTGHSYNEQFF.

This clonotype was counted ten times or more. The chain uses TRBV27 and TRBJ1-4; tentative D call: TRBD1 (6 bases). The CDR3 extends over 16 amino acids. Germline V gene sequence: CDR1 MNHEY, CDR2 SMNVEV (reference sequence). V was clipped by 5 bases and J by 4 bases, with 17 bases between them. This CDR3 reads CASSPLGGRGNEKLFF. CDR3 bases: TGTGCCAGCAGTCCTTTGGGGGGCCGTGGTAATGAAAAACTGTTTTTT.

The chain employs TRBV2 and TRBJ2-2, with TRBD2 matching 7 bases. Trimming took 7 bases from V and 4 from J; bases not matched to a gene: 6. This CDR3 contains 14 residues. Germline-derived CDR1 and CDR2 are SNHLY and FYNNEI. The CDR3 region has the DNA TGTGCCAGCATGCGGGAGAGGGGCACCGGGGAGCTGTTTTTT. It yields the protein CASMRERGTGELFF.

The CDR3 DNA sequence: TGTGCCAGCAGGGCCCCTGAGGGTCCCGGGGCCAACGTCCTGACTTTC. Its translation is CASRAPEGPGANVLTF. The chain uses TRBV7-3 and TRBJ2-6; tentative D call: TRBD2 (5 bases). V was cut by 6 bases and J by 4 bases, with 16 bases left in between. The CDR3 consists of 16 residues. Germline CDR1 SGHTA, CDR2 FQGTGA.

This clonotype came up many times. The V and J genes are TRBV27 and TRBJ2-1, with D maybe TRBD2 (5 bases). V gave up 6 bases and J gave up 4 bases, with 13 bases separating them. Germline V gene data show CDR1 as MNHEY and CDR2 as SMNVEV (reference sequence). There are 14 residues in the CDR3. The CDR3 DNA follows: TGTGCCAGCAGGAGGGATGGGGTTTACAATGAGCAGTTCTTC. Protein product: CASRRDGVYNEQFF.

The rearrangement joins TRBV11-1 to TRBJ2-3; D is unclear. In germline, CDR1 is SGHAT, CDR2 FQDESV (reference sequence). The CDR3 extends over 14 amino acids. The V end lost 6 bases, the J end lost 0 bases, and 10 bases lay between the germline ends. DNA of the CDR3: TGTGCCAGCAGTGGTGTGAGAAGCACAGATACGCAGTATTTT. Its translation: CASSGVRSTDTQYF.

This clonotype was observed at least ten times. CDR3 in DNA: TGCAGTGCTAGGGATCCCGGGACAGGGGCCGGCTACACCTTC. Protein product: CSARDPGTGAGYTF. V is TRBV20-1 and J is TRBJ1-2, with 10 nucleotides matching TRBD1. The CDR3 length is 14 residues. Trimming cost V 3 bases and J 8 bases; bases outside gene matches: 9. From germline, CDR1 is DFQATT and CDR2 SNEGSKA (reference sequence).

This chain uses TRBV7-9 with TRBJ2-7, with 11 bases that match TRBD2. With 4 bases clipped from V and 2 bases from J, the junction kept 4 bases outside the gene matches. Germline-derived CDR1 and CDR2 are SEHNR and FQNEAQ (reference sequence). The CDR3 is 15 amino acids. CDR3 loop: CASSSLAGVTYEQYF. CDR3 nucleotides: TGTGCCAGCAGCTCACTAGCGGGGGTTACCTACGAGCAGTACTTC.

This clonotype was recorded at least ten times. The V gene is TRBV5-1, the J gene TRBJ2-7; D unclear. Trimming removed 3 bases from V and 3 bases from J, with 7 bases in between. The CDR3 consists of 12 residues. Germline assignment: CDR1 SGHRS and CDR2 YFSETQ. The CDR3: CASSSTNYEQYF. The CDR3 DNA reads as TGCGCCAGCAGCTCGACAAACTACGAGCAGTACTTC.

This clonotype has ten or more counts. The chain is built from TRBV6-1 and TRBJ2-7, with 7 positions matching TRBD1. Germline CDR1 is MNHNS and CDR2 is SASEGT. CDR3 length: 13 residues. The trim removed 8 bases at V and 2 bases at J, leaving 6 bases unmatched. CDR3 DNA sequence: TGTGCCAGCGCACGACAGGGTACCTACGAGCAGTACTTC. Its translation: CASARQGTYEQYF.

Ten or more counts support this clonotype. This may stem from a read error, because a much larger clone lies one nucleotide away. For the CDR3, the DNA is TGTGCCAGCAGTTACGTAGCGAACACTGAAGCTTTCTTT. Amino acid sequence: CASSYVANTEAFF. The gene calls are TRBV6-5 and TRBJ1-1; D gene ambiguous. The V gene lost 2 bases and the J gene lost 1 base, with 5 bases spanning the gap. Germline V gene lookup returns CDR1 MNHEY and CDR2 SVGAGI. The length of the CDR3 is 13 residues.

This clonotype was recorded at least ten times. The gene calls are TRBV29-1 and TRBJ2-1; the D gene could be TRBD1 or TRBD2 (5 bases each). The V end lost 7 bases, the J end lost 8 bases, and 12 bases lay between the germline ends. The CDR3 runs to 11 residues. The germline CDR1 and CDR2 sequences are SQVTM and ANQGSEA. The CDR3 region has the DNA TGCAGCGGCTCCGAGGGGTATGAGCAGTTCTTC. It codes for CSGSEGYEQFF.

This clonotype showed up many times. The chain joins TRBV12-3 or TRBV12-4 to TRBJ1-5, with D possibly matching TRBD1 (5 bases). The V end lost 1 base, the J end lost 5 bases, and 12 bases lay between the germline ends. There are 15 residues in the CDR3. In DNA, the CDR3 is TGTGCCAGCAGTTTAGGGGGCAGCCGGTATCAGCCCCAGCATTTT. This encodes CASSLGGSRYQPQHF.

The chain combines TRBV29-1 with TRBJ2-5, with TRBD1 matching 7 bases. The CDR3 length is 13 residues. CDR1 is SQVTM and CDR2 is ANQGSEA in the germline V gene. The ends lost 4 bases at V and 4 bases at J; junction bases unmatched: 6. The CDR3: CSVVQGHLETQYF. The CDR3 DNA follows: TGCAGCGTTGTACAGGGGCATTTAGAGACCCAGTACTTC.

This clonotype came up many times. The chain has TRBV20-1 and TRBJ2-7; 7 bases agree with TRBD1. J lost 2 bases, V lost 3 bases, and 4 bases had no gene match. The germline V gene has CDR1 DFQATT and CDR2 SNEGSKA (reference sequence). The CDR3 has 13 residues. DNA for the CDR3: TGCAGTGCTAGGACAGGGATAACCTACGAGCAGTACTTC. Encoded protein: CSARTGITYEQYF.

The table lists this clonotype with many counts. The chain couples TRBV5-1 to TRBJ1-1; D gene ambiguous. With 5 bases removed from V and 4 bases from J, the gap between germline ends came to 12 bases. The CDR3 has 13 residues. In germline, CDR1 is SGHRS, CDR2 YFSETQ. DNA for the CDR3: TGCGCCAGCAGTCCCTCGTTGATCACTGAAGCTTTCTTT. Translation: CASSPSLITEAFF.

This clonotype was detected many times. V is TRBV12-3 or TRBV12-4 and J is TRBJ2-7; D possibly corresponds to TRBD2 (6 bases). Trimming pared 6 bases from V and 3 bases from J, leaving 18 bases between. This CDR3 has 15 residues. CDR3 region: CASRGEARKGYEQYF. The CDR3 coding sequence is TGTGCCAGCAGGGGGGAGGCGAGAAAGGGCTACGAGCAGTACTTC.

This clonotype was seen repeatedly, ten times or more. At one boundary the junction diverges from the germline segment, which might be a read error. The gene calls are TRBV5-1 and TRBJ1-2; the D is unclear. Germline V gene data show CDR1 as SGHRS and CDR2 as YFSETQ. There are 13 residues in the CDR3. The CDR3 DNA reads TGCGCCAGCAGTTTGGCCTCGAGGGATGGCTACACCTTC. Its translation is CASSLASRDGYTF.

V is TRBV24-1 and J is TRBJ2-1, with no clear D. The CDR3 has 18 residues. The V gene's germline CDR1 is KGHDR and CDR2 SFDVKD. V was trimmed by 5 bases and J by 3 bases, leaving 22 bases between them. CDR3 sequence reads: CATSVAPSGEMGYNEQFF. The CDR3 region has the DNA TGTGCCACCAGTGTTGCGCCCTCTGGAGAGATGGGCTACAATGAGCAGTTCTTC.

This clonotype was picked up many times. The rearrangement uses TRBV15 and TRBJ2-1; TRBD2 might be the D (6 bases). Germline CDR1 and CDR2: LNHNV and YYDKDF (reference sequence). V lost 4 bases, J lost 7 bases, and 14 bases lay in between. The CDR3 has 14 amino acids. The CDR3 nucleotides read TGTGCCACCAGCATGTGGGGGGTCGCGAATGAGCAGTTCTTC. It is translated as CATSMWGVANEQFF.